This entry lists 31 T cell receptor beta chains sequenced from one sample in a study of T cells in Graves' hyperthyroidism and ophthalmopathy. Amplified regions were TCR beta CDR3 sequences from RNA transcripts. In the first-round RT-PCR of the TCR CDR3, the HTBI primer set was used. MiXCR, run by TCRdb on the multiplex PCR reads, gives a single entry per CDR3 protein. The sample includes 80,000 to 100,000 distinct CDR3 sequences, roughly 40% of them seen just once. The sequencing input was peripheral blood or thyroid tissue (not recorded which). The origin of the receptors is a woman under 40 with Graves' hyperthyroidism.

This clonotype was observed many times. The chain has TRBV7-9 and TRBJ1-3; D is ambiguous. Deletions cut 1 base from V and 4 bases from J, with 14 bases between. The CDR3 is made up of 16 amino acids. Germline values: CDR1 SEHNR, CDR2 FQNEAQ (reference sequence). The CDR3 DNA is TGTGCCAGCAGCTTAGATTGGACCGCTCCCGGAAACACCATATATTTT. Translation: CASSLDWTAPGNTIYF.

Comments on this clonotype: Mismatch with germline at one junction end may stem from a read error. V and J are TRBV28 and TRBJ1-2; no reliable D call. The CDR3 consists of 11 residues. Germline V CDR1 and CDR2: MDHEN, SYDVKM. The chain's CDR3 is CVSSFFTGYTF. The CDR3 bases are TGTGTCAGCAGTTTCTTCACTGGCTACACCTTC.

CDR3 DNA: TGCAGTGCTAGCCCGGGACAGGGGAATGAAAAACTGTTTTTT. Protein sequence: CSASPGQGNEKLFF. The V call is TRBV20-1, the J call TRBJ1-4; the match to TRBD1 covers 10 bases. The CDR3 is 14 residues long. Germline CDR1 DFQATT, CDR2 SNEGSKA (reference sequence). The V gene end was trimmed by 3 bases and the J gene end by 5 bases; junction bases not matched to a gene: 3.

This clonotype came up many times. This chain joins TRBV7-9 and TRBJ1-1; D is possibly TRBD1 (5 bases). Trimming took 2 bases from V and 3 from J, leaving 22 bases between them. Germline CDR1 and CDR2: SEHNR and FQNEAQ (reference sequence). This CDR3 has 18 residues. The CDR3, as DNA: TGTGCCAGCAGCTTATCCCAGGGATGGACGGGCGTGGACACTGAAGCTTTCTTT. Its translation: CASSLSQGWTGVDTEAFF.

This clonotype was counted ten times or more. The chain recombines TRBV5-4 with TRBJ1-5; D gene ambiguous. The CDR3 is 15 amino acids. Germline-derived CDR1 and CDR2 are SGHNT and YYREEE (reference sequence). Trimming removed 0 bases at V and 4 bases at J, with 11 bases between. CDR3 nucleotide sequence: TGTGCCAGCAGCTTGGGGACTGGGGAAAATCAGCCCCAGCATTTT. It encodes CASSLGTGENQPQHF.

The chain combines TRBV7-8 with TRBJ2-7, with 8 bases fitting TRBD1. J lost 5 bases, V lost 3 bases, and 3 bases had no gene match. The V gene's germline CDR1 is SGHVS and CDR2 FQNEAQ. The CDR3 spans 13 residues. CDR3 DNA sequence: TGTGCCAGCAGCTTCCGGACAGGGAACGAGCAGTACTTC. This encodes CASSFRTGNEQYF.

This clonotype has ten or more counts. The chain combines TRBV20-1 with TRBJ2-2; TRBD1 is a possible D gene (6 bases). The germline V gene encodes CDR1 DFQATT and CDR2 SNEGSKA (reference sequence). V dropped 2 bases and J dropped 3 bases, with 10 bases sitting between them. CDR3 size: 14 residues. The CDR3 loop is CSARRSGDTGELFF. The CDR3 bases are TGCAGTGCTAGAAGGTCAGGGGACACCGGGGAGCTGTTTTTT.

At least ten counts were recorded for this clonotype. The chain recombines TRBV10-2 with TRBJ2-7; no clear D gene. V gave up 6 bases and J gave up 9 bases, with 12 bases separating them. Germline V CDR1 and CDR2: WSHSY, SAAADI. The CDR3 spans 11 residues. The CDR3 nucleotides read TGCGCCAGCAGCCTAGGGTGCGTGCAGTACTTC. This gives the protein CASSLGCVQYF.

This rearrangement joins TRBV5-1 to TRBJ1-1, with D hard to call. The V end lost 4 bases, the J end lost 7 bases, and 14 bases lay between the germline ends. Germline lookup yields CDR1 SGHRS and CDR2 YFSETQ. The CDR3 is 13 amino acids. This chain's CDR3 is CASSAKREGEAFF. The CDR3, as DNA: TGCGCCAGCAGCGCGAAAAGGGAGGGTGAAGCTTTCTTT.

This clonotype was seen at least ten times. The chain links TRBV7-9 to TRBJ1-4; D remains ambiguous. Trimming took 1 base from V and 3 from J, leaving 6 bases between them. This CDR3 is built from 14 residues. Germline-derived CDR1 and CDR2 are SEHNR and FQNEAQ (reference sequence). This chain's CDR3 is CASSLGRANEKLFF. The CDR3 region has the DNA TGTGCCAGCAGCTTAGGGCGAGCTAATGAAAAACTGTTTTTT.

The chain joins TRBV20-1 to TRBJ2-7; no clear D gene. The CDR3 consists of 11 residues. Germline V gene data show CDR1 as DFQATT and CDR2 as SNEGSKA (reference sequence). In DNA, the CDR3 is TGCAGCCCCCGGAGCTCCTACGAGCAGTACTTC. Amino acid sequence: CSPRSSYEQYF.

A remark on this clonotype: This may be a read error, as it is one base from a much larger clone. The rearrangement links TRBV5-8 to TRBJ1-1; a weak D match, TRBD1 (6 bases). The CDR3 runs to 16 residues. V dropped 0 bases and J dropped 4 bases, with 16 bases sitting between them. The germline V gene has CDR1 SGHTS and CDR2 YDEGEE. The CDR3 DNA sequence: TGTGCCAGCAGCTTGGCAAGACAGGCAGTGAGCACTGAAGCTTTCTTT. Its protein product is CASSLARQAVSTEAFF.

In this sample, this clonotype turned up many times. The V and J genes are TRBV4-1 and TRBJ1-1, with D perhaps matching TRBD1 (6 bases). The CDR3 sequence is 15 residues long. The germline CDR1 and CDR2 sequences are MGHRA and YSYEKL. Trimming pared 0 bases from V and 5 bases from J, leaving 13 bases between. For the CDR3, the DNA is TGCGCCAGCAGCCAAGACCCAGGGGCAAGGACTGAAGCTTTCTTT. It specifies CASSQDPGARTEAFF.

This clonotype was seen many times. The chain uses TRBV6-1 and TRBJ1-5, with unresolved D. CDR1 and CDR2 from the germline V gene are MNHNS and SASEGT. This CDR3 is 14 amino acids long. V dropped 4 bases and J dropped 2 bases, with 9 bases sitting between them. In nucleotides, the CDR3 is TGTGCCAGCAGTGGGGAAAACGGCAATCAGCCCCAGCATTTT. Amino acids: CASSGENGNQPQHF.

To note about this clonotype: A much larger clone sits a single nucleotide away, making a read error possible. A read error is likely, as this CDR3 ends without the conserved phenylalanine or tryptophan. The rearrangement uses TRBV2 and TRBJ2-3; D gene uncertain. Germline lookup yields CDR1 SNHLY and CDR2 FYNNEI. The CDR3 is 11 amino acids. Between the trimmed V and J ends, which lost 10 bases and 4 bases, there was a span of 9 bases. CDR3 bases: TGTGCCAACAGCCTGGCAGATACGCAGTATTCT. Translated, it gives CANSLADTQYS.

In its sample, this clonotype was seen a few times. The V and J genes are TRBV3-1 and TRBJ2-3; no clear D gene. This CDR3 region has 14 residues. V was shortened by 0 bases and J by 2 bases, with 6 bases between the two germline ends. From germline, CDR1 is LGHDT and CDR2 YNNKEL (reference sequence). DNA of the CDR3: TGTGCCAGCAGCCAAGATACCCTCACAGATACGCAGTATTTT. Residues: CASSQDTLTDTQYF.

This clonotype was observed at least ten times. DNA of the CDR3: TGTGCCAGCAGCTTACAGACCGGATCGGAGACCCAGTACTTC. The encoded protein is CASSLQTGSETQYF. This rearrangement joins TRBV7-9 to TRBJ2-5, with D unclear. The germline CDR1 and CDR2 sequences are SEHNR and FQNEAQ (reference sequence). Trimming shortened V by 2 bases and J by 5 bases, and 12 bases separated the two germline ends. CDR3 length: 14 amino acids.

This clonotype was observed at least ten times. The chain links TRBV13 to TRBJ1-1, with TRBD1 matching 9 bases. Unmatched junction bases numbered 12, after V lost 2 bases and J lost 5 bases. Germline V lookup: CDR1 PRHDT, CDR2 FYEKMQ (reference sequence). CDR3 length: 17 amino acids. Here the CDR3 reads CASSLTGQGSYPTEAFF. CDR3 nucleotide sequence: TGTGCCAGCAGCTTAACTGGACAGGGGTCCTACCCGACTGAAGCTTTCTTT.

This clonotype was seen at least ten times. The V and J genes are TRBV7-9 and TRBJ2-2; 11 bases are a match to TRBD2. Looked up from germline, CDR1 is SEHNR and CDR2 is FQNEAQ (reference sequence). The V and J ends lost 2 bases and 7 bases, in that order; junction bases with no gene match: 12. The CDR3 extends over 18 amino acids. The CDR3 bases are TGTGCCAGCAGCTTACCCTCGACTAGCGGGATCGGGTACGGGGAGCTGTTTTTT. Encoded protein: CASSLPSTSGIGYGELFF.

This rearrangement joins TRBV12-3 or TRBV12-4 to TRBJ2-2; D remains ambiguous. The CDR3 has 15 residues. Trimming took 6 bases from V and 2 from J, leaving 13 bases between them. CDR3 sequence reads: CASRSAAANTGELFF. In DNA form, the CDR3 reads TGTGCCAGCAGATCGGCGGCGGCAAACACCGGGGAGCTGTTTTTT.

Ten or more counts support this clonotype. The V and J genes are TRBV7-2 and TRBJ2-2; tentatively, D is TRBD1 (6 bases). Per germline, CDR1 SGHTA and CDR2 FQGNSA. This CDR3 is 15 amino acids long. Trimming cost V 1 base and J 6 bases, with 12 bases left between them. This CDR3 reads CASSLETGFAGELFF. The CDR3 region has the DNA TGTGCCAGCAGCTTAGAAACAGGGTTCGCCGGGGAGCTGTTTTTT.

This clonotype was detected many times. The rearrangement joins TRBV7-6 to TRBJ2-3; 12 nucleotides agree with TRBD2. Germline CDR1 reads SGHVS; CDR2 reads FNYEAQ. This CDR3 comprises 18 residues. V was pared by 1 base and J by 1 base, with 6 bases of the junction left unmatched. The CDR3 nucleotides are TGTGCCAGCAGCTTAGGTCTAGCGGGAGGGCCAGGCACAGATACGCAGTATTTT. This gives the protein CASSLGLAGGPGTDTQYF.

The chain recombines TRBV7-9 with TRBJ1-1; D is unresolved. V shed 4 bases and J shed 0 bases, with 9 bases lying between them. In germline, CDR1 is SEHNR, CDR2 FQNEAQ (reference sequence). The CDR3 consists of 14 residues. CDR3 sequence: CASSSRNLNTEAFF. CDR3 bases: TGTGCCAGCAGCTCCAGGAACCTGAACACTGAAGCTTTCTTT.

This chain joins TRBV7-3 and TRBJ2-3; 8 bases match TRBD1. Germline CDR1 is SGHTA and CDR2 is FQGTGA. With V trimmed by 5 bases and J by 0 bases, 7 bases remained unmatched. The CDR3 is 16 residues long. The CDR3 region is CASSPRTGPSTDTQYF. In DNA form, the CDR3 reads TGTGCCAGCAGCCCGCGGACAGGGCCTAGCACAGATACGCAGTATTTT.

This clonotype has ten or more counts. This chain links TRBV7-8 with TRBJ2-6; either TRBD1 or TRBD2 may fit D (5 bases each). V was clipped by 1 base and J by 0 bases, with 10 bases between them. CDR1 is SGHVS and CDR2 is FQNEAQ in the germline V gene. This CDR3 is built from 17 residues. The CDR3 DNA sequence: TGTGCCAGCAGCTTAGGGGGACCGACCTCTGGGGCCAACGTCCTGACTTTC. Translation: CASSLGGPTSGANVLTF.

This clonotype came up a few times. The chain couples TRBV28 to TRBJ1-1, with D uncertain. Trimming removed 5 bases at V and 8 bases at J, with 6 bases between. Germline CDR1 reads MDHEN; CDR2 reads SYDVKM. CDR3 length: 10 amino acids. CDR3: CASSRREAFF. CDR3 in DNA: TGTGCCAGCAGTCGAAGGGAAGCTTTCTTT.

This clonotype was seen repeatedly, ten times or more. V and J are TRBV12-3 or TRBV12-4 and TRBJ2-7; D call uncertain. Trimming pared 6 bases from V and 0 bases from J, leaving 15 bases between. This CDR3 spans 15 amino acids. CDR3 amino acids: CASSRTTGSSYEQYF. CDR3 coding DNA: TGTGCCAGCAGCCGTACGACGGGCAGCTCCTACGAGCAGTACTTC.

This clonotype was seen once. This chain joins TRBV7-8 and TRBJ2-2, with 13 positions matching TRBD2. This CDR3 spans 17 amino acids. Germline-derived CDR1 and CDR2 are SGHVS and FQNEAQ. V shed 5 bases and J 1 base; nucleotides not matched to a gene: 4. CDR3 coding DNA: TGTGCCAGCAGCCCGCGGACTAGCGGGGGGAACACCGGGGAGCTGTTTTTT. Translation gives CASSPRTSGGNTGELFF.

About this clonotype: A junction boundary mismatches the germline segment, possibly from a read error. V and J are TRBV7-9 and TRBJ1-2; D not resolved. From germline, CDR1 is SEHNR and CDR2 FQNEAQ (reference sequence). CDR3 size: 15 residues. The CDR3 spells CASSSPQPTNYGYTF. The DNA for the CDR3 is TGTGCCAGCAGCTCCCCCCAACCAACTAACTATGGTTACACCTTC.

This chain links TRBV7-6 with TRBJ2-7; 12 nucleotides align to TRBD2. The CDR3 totals 15 residues. The junction had 4 bases not matched to a gene; V was cut back by 1 base and J by 6 bases. Germline assignment: CDR1 SGHVS and CDR2 FNYEAQ. The CDR3 spells CASSLGTSGTREQYF. CDR3 nucleotide sequence: TGTGCCAGCAGCTTAGGGACTAGCGGGACACGCGAGCAGTACTTC. Together with reference TRBV7-6 and TRBJ2-7, the CDR3 gives the full variable domain: GAGVSQSPRYKVTKRGQDVALRCDPISGHVSLYWYRQALGQGPEFLTYFNYEAQQDKSGLPNDRFSAERPEGSISTLTIQRTEQRDSAMYRCASSLGTSGTREQYFGPGTRLTVT.

The chain links TRBV2 to TRBJ1-1; D is perhaps TRBD1 (5 bases). The germline CDR1 and CDR2 sequences are SNHLY and FYNNEI. The CDR3 runs 18 residues. V was trimmed by 5 bases and J by 0 bases, leaving 22 bases between them. The CDR3 sequence: CASSNRKPGRRLNTEAFF. Here the CDR3 DNA reads TGTGCCAGCAGTAACAGAAAACCGGGACGGCGGTTGAACACTGAAGCTTTCTTT.